Each of the 24 T cell receptor beta chains below was sequenced from the same sample in a study of cytomegalovirus exposure and HLA in healthy donors. The PCR contained 60 Vbeta and 13 Jbeta primers. Method: immunoSEQ multiplex PCR; TCRdb's copy keeps in-frame clones and lacks some. Of about 110,000 clones listed, 70% to 85% are singletons. The sequencing sample was made of PBMCs. Every receptor here comes from a human donor in good health.

The chain carries TRBV4-1 and TRBJ1-4; tentatively, D is TRBD1 (6 bases). This CDR3 is built from 18 residues. V was pared by 0 bases and J by 5 bases, with 19 bases between. CDR1 is MGHRA, CDR2 YSYEKL, per germline. The CDR3 sequence is CASSQDRGEGRKNEKLFF. CDR3 sequence (DNA): TGCGCCAGCAGCCAAGATAGGGGGGAGGGACGAAAAAATGAAAAACTGTTTTTT.

The chain joins TRBV7-8 to TRBJ2-7, with a weak D call TRBD2 (5 bases). Trimming removed 1 base from V and 2 bases from J, with 6 bases in between. CDR3 length: 13 residues. Germline V lookup: CDR1 SGHVS, CDR2 FQNEAQ. CDR3 sequence (DNA): TGTGCCAGCAGCTTAGGGCGGGCCTACGAGCAGTACTTC. It yields the protein CASSLGRAYEQYF.

The J gene is TRBJ1-2, the V gene TRBV2; D not resolved. The CDR3 runs 13 residues. Trimming removed 4 bases at V and 2 bases at J, with 8 bases between. Per germline, CDR1 SNHLY and CDR2 FYNNEI. Written as DNA, the CDR3 is TGTGCCAGCAGTGTGACACCCAACTATGGCTACACCTTC. It is translated as CASSVTPNYGYTF.

The chain recombines TRBV5-5 with TRBJ2-7, with TRBD2 identical over 11 bases. Germline CDR1 SGHKS, CDR2 YYEKEE (reference sequence). V gave up 2 bases and J gave up 2 bases; unmatched junction bases: 6. The length of the CDR3 is 16 residues. The CDR3 DNA reads as TGTGCCAGCAGCTTCGGTGGACTAGCGGGTACCTACGAGCAGTACTTC. Protein product: CASSFGGLAGTYEQYF. The variable domain in full, with the rest retrieved from reference TRBV5-5 and TRBJ2-7, is DAGVTQSPTHLIKTRGQQVTLRCSPISGHKSVSWYQQVLGQGPQFIFQYYEKEERGRGNFPDRFSARQFPNYSSELNVNALLLGDSALYLCASSFGGLAGTYEQYFGPGTRLTVT.

The chain links TRBV9 to TRBJ1-2, with 7 bases lining up with TRBD1. In germline, CDR1 is SGDLS, CDR2 YYNGEE. V was pared by 0 bases and J by 8 bases, with 7 bases of the junction left unmatched. The CDR3 is 14 residues long. As DNA, the CDR3 is TGTGCCAGCAGCGTAGTTGGGCAGGGGGGCGGCTACACCTTC. The encoded protein is CASSVVGQGGGYTF.

V is TRBV30 and J is TRBJ1-2, with 8 bases matching TRBD1. The ends lost 0 bases at V and 7 bases at J; junction bases unmatched: 7. CDR1 and CDR2 (germline): GTSNPN, SVGIG (reference sequence). The CDR3 loop spans 14 amino acids. CDR3 sequence reads: CAWSVQGVEGGYTF. For the CDR3, the DNA is TGTGCCTGGAGTGTACAGGGGGTAGAGGGTGGCTACACCTTC.

The rearrangement joins TRBV21-1 to TRBJ1-4; the table's D call, TRBD1, was not checked against the DNA. TRBV21-1 is a pseudogene locus. The length of the CDR3 is 15 residues. CDR3 in amino acids: CASIDRTGQDEKLFF. DNA for the CDR3: TGTGCCAGCATCGACCGGACAGGGCAGGACGAAAAACTGTTTTTT.

This chain links TRBV27 with TRBJ1-2; no reliable D call. V lost 9 bases, J lost 10 bases, and 9 bases lay in between. The length of the CDR3 is 9 residues. The germline V gene encodes CDR1 MNHEY and CDR2 SMNVEV (reference sequence). CDR3 amino acids: CASPYFYTF. The CDR3 nucleotides read TGTGCCAGTCCCTATTTCTACACCTTC.

This chain links TRBV10-1 with TRBJ2-1; 9 bases map to TRBD2. The CDR3 contains 13 residues. V trimming: 8 bases; J trimming: 4 bases; junction bases outside the gene matches: 3. Per the germline V gene, CDR1 is WNHNN and CDR2 is SYGVQD (reference sequence). Written as DNA, the CDR3 is TGCGCCAGCGCTAGCGGGGAGTACAATGAGCAGTTCTTC. Encoded protein: CASASGEYNEQFF.

This chain connects TRBV5-1 to TRBJ1-4, with TRBD1 matching over 9 bases. Germline V gives CDR1 SGHRS, CDR2 YFSETQ. The V segment lost 3 bases and the J segment 8 bases; nucleotides outside the gene matches: 14. The length of the CDR3 is 17 residues. The CDR3 reads CASSSNLLQGAGEKLFF. CDR3 bases: TGCGCCAGCAGCTCTAACCTCCTACAGGGGGCGGGGGAAAAACTGTTTTTT.

The V call is TRBV25-1, the J call TRBJ2-6; a weak D match, TRBD2 (5 bases). Trimming took 10 bases from V and 2 from J, leaving 15 bases between them. Germline loops: CDR1 MGHDK, CDR2 SYGVNS. The CDR3 runs 15 residues. The CDR3 protein is CAKVTDGTGANVLTF. For the CDR3, the DNA is TGTGCCAAAGTTACCGACGGGACTGGGGCCAACGTCCTGACTTTC.

The chain is built from TRBV27 and TRBJ2-4, with D maybe TRBD1 (5 bases). Germline CDR1 is MNHEY and CDR2 is SMNVEV (reference sequence). V was cut by 6 bases and J by 6 bases, with 9 bases left in between. This CDR3 region has 12 residues. CDR3 sequence reads: CASSQDINIQYF. CDR3 sequence (DNA): TGTGCCAGCAGCCAGGACATAAACATTCAGTACTTC.

The chain employs TRBV11-2 and TRBJ2-1; 8 positions agree with TRBD1. There are 16 residues in the CDR3. Germline V gene sequence: CDR1 SGHAT, CDR2 FQNNGV. J was trimmed by 3 bases and V by 4 bases; bases with no gene match: 8. In DNA form, the CDR3 reads TGTGCCAGCAGCTCCGTGACAGGGGCGATCTACAATGAGCAGTTCTTC. Protein: CASSSVTGAIYNEQFF.

V usage is TRBV11-2 and J usage is TRBJ1-2, with D unresolved. The germline V and J ends were trimmed by 1 base and 6 bases, with 18 bases remaining between them. The germline CDR1 and CDR2 sequences are SGHAT and FQNNGV. The CDR3 runs to 16 residues. Written as DNA, the CDR3 is TGTGCCAGCAGCTTAGGGGCGACCTCCCTGGGAGATGGCTACACCTTC. Its translation: CASSLGATSLGDGYTF.

J is TRBJ1-1 and V is TRBV10-2; no clear D. The germline V gene encodes CDR1 WSHSY and CDR2 SAAADI. Trimming left V 4 bases short and J 4 bases short, with 13 bases between. The CDR3 contains 14 residues. CDR3 amino acids: CASSVSGLGTEAFF. CDR3 sequence (DNA): TGCGCCAGCAGTGTTTCGGGGTTAGGCACTGAAGCTTTCTTT.

This chain uses TRBV15 with TRBJ2-1, with D tentatively TRBD2 (7 bases). Germline CDR1 LNHNV, CDR2 YYDKDF (reference sequence). Deletions cut 3 bases from V and 8 bases from J, with 17 bases between. The CDR3 extends over 15 amino acids. The CDR3 DNA is TGTGCCACCAGCAGGACCCGGGGGGCGGGAGATGAGCAGTTCTTC. Protein sequence: CATSRTRGAGDEQFF.

The chain joins TRBV18 to TRBJ2-6; D might be TRBD2 (6 bases). Germline V CDR1 and CDR2: KGHSH, LQKENI. Trimming shortened V by 5 bases and J by 0 bases, and 8 bases separated the two germline ends. The CDR3 sequence is 15 residues long. CDR3 amino acids: CASSVGGSGANVLTF. In nucleotides, the CDR3 is TGTGCCAGCTCAGTCGGGGGCTCTGGGGCCAACGTCCTGACTTTC. The full variable domain, completed using reference TRBV18 and TRBJ2-6, is NAGVMQNPRHLVRRRGQEARLRCSPMKGHSHVYWYRQLPEEGLKFMVYLQKENIIDESGMPKERFSAEFPKEGPSILRIQQVVRGDSAAYFCASSVGGSGANVLTFGAGSRLTVL.

The CDR3 sequence is CASIGGGPGANVLTF. The CDR3 DNA follows: TGTGCCAGCATTGGGGGGGGCCCTGGGGCCAACGTCCTGACTTTC. The chain joins TRBV28 to TRBJ2-6, with D tentatively TRBD2 (7 bases). CDR1 MDHEN and CDR2 SYDVKM come from the germline V gene. This CDR3 is built from 15 residues. Trimming pared 7 bases from V and 2 bases from J, leaving 12 bases between.

The chain links TRBV21-1 to TRBJ2-3; TRBD2 is the table's D call and was not checked against the DNA. TRBV21-1 is classified as a pseudogene. CDR3 length equals 14 residues. The CDR3 sequence: CASENKTRPRTQYF. The CDR3 coding sequence is TGTGCCAGTGAGAATAAGACTCGCCCCCGGACGCAGTATTTT.

The V gene is TRBV15, the J gene TRBJ2-7, with 9 bases that match TRBD2. CDR1 and CDR2 from the germline V gene are LNHNV and YYDKDF (reference sequence). The CDR3 covers 15 residues. Trimming at V came to 0 bases and at J to 5 bases, leaving 5 bases not matched to a gene. This CDR3 is CATSRDKPSGDEQYF. CDR3 DNA sequence: TGTGCCACCAGCAGAGATAAGCCTAGCGGGGACGAGCAGTACTTC.

This chain's CDR3 is CASTSRAGSGSYNEQFF. DNA of the CDR3: TGTGCCAGCACCTCCAGGGCAGGTAGCGGGAGTTACAATGAGCAGTTCTTC. J is TRBJ2-1 and V is TRBV11-3, with TRBD2 matching over 9 bases. The CDR3 runs 17 residues. V shed 7 bases and J 4 bases; nucleotides not matched to a gene: 14. Per germline, CDR1 SGHNT and CDR2 YENEEA.

This clone was counted once. The missing conserved phenylalanine or tryptophan at the end of this CDR3 makes a read error likely. This rearrangement joins TRBV5-1 to TRBJ1-1; maybe TRBD1 (5 bases). CDR1 is SGHRS and CDR2 is YFSETQ in the germline V gene. The CDR3 is 13 amino acids. Trimming shortened V by 1 base and J by 1 base, and 5 bases separated the two germline ends. The CDR3 loop is CASSLTGNTEAFS. CDR3 in DNA: TGCGCCAGCAGCTTGACAGGGAACACTGAAGCTTTCTCT.

The J gene is TRBJ2-2, the V gene TRBV5-1, with 9 nucleotides matching TRBD2. V gave up 1 base and J gave up 1 base; unmatched junction bases: 2. The length of the CDR3 is 16 residues. Germline V gene lookup returns CDR1 SGHRS and CDR2 YFSETQ. CDR3 protein: CASSLILAGNTGELFF. CDR3 nucleotides: TGCGCCAGCAGCTTGATACTAGCGGGGAACACCGGGGAGCTGTTTTTT.

This chain uses TRBV19 with TRBJ1-2, with 9 bases aligning to TRBD1. Germline CDR1 LNHDA, CDR2 SQIVND (reference sequence). The CDR3 spans 14 residues. V trimming: 3 bases; J trimming: 8 bases; junction bases outside the gene matches: 7. In nucleotides, the CDR3 is TGTGCCAGTAGTATCGGGGACAGGGTAAAAGGCTACACCTTC. Encoded protein: CASSIGDRVKGYTF.